This T cell receptor (beta chain) was observed in a study of shared clonotypes between healthy human individuals. Study results and caveats: At large depth, rarefaction still showed sorted-subset sequencing to be incomplete.

The method was immunoSEQ multiplex PCR; TCRdb's version includes in-frame clones alone and lacks a portion of them. Of about 2.4 million clones detected, roughly 93% appear once; the ten largest clones hold about 0.39%. Remarks on this clone: What it binds is not known.

CDR3 length: 15 amino acids. The J segment lost 7 bases and the V segment lost 3 bases, leaving 10 bases of the junction unmatched. In germline, CDR1 is MNHEY, CDR2 SMNVEV (reference sequence). V is TRBV27 and J is TRBJ1-2, with 8 bases lining up with TRBD1. The receptor's source is a man younger than 35 in good health. Some clones in this sample may be carry-over from other donors' samples. What was sequenced was naive CD4+ T cells from PBMCs. Sample subset: CD45RA+ positively selected. The CDR3 DNA sequence: TGTGCCAGCAGTTTCCATGACAGGGGAGGTTCTGGCTACACCTTC. Its translation is CASSFHDRGGSGYTF.